The entry below gives a single T cell receptor beta chain sequence along with its context. This sample is part of a study of blood T cell repertoires in COVID-19. Study as a whole: COVID-19 samples, acute and convalescent, were from the United States, Italy and Spain. T cells, B-cell-depleted T cells, or PBMCs provided the cDNA or gDNA that served as material.

The germline V gene has CDR1 MNHNS and CDR2 SASEGT. The germline V and J ends were trimmed by 1 base and 4 bases, with 16 bases remaining between them. The CDR3 totals 16 residues. As handled by the study authors: It was from reference gene primer amplification that nucleated cell counts were estimated. The assay was immunoSEQ multiplex PCR, and TCRdb's table has in-frame clones only and misses some. That table gives V, J and clone size, and the DNA gave D and trimming. This table holds roughly 190,000 clones, around nine tenths found once. This sequence joins TRBV6-1 and TRBJ2-5, with D maybe TRBD1 (6 bases). This TCR derives from a man in his late teens or twenties with active or convalescent COVID-19. Sequenced material: peripheral blood. The chain's CDR3 is CASSEGGNSGVETQYF. CDR3 DNA sequence: TGTGCCAGCAGTGAAGGGGGGAACTCAGGGGTAGAGACCCAGTACTTC.